The next 18 T cell receptor beta chains were all read from a single sample in a study of blood T cell repertoires in COVID-19. TCRdb's table, derived via immunoSEQ multiplex PCR, lists solely in-frame clones and lacks some. The profile covers about 350,000 clones, with approximately 89% appearing a single time and less than 5% taken by the ten largest. Material: peripheral blood. The origin of the receptors is an older woman with COVID-19, enrolled during active disease.

The chain has TRBV6-1 and TRBJ1-6; 10 bases align to TRBD1. The CDR3 runs to 17 residues. Per germline, CDR1 MNHNS and CDR2 SASEGT. The V segment lost 4 bases and the J segment 7 bases; nucleotides outside the gene matches: 10. CDR3 residues: CASSVSPWTGGNSPLHF. The CDR3 DNA reads as TGTGCCAGCAGTGTTTCACCTTGGACAGGGGGAAATTCACCCCTCCACTTT.

The chain employs TRBV28 and TRBJ2-6; D call uncertain. The CDR3 sequence is 14 residues long. CDR1 is MDHEN and CDR2 is SYDVKM in the germline V gene. V shed 4 bases and J shed 4 bases, with 8 bases lying between them. This CDR3 reads CASSSTRGANVLTF. The CDR3 nucleotides read TGTGCCAGCAGTTCGACCAGGGGGGCCAACGTCCTGACTTTC.

The chain links TRBV12-5 to TRBJ1-3; D remains ambiguous. CDR3 length: 13 residues. Trimming removed 7 bases from V and 0 bases from J, with 7 bases in between. CDR1 and CDR2 from the germline V gene are LGHNT and FRNRAP. The CDR3 region has the DNA TGTGCTAGTGCCGGGGACTCTGGAAACACCATATATTTT. Its translation is CASAGDSGNTIYF.

In its sample, this clone was seen once. The gene calls are TRBV5-4 and TRBJ1-6; 7 positions match TRBD1. Per the germline V gene, CDR1 is SGHNT and CDR2 is YYREEE (reference sequence). V lost 0 bases to trimming and J lost 8 bases; unmatched junction nucleotides: 8. The CDR3 totals 16 residues. CDR3 protein: CASSLVAGTVDSPLHF. CDR3 nucleotides: TGTGCCAGCAGCTTGGTTGCCGGGACAGTAGATTCACCCCTCCACTTT.

CDR3 amino acids: CASRLMGQGDAEAFF. In DNA, the CDR3 is TGTGCCAGCAGGTTAATGGGACAGGGGGACGCTGAAGCTTTCTTT. The chain is built from TRBV7-9 and TRBJ1-1; 11 nucleotides line up with TRBD1. This CDR3 comprises 15 residues. Looked up from germline, CDR1 is SEHNR and CDR2 is FQNEAQ (reference sequence). Trimming at V came to 6 bases and at J to 6 bases, leaving 9 bases not matched to a gene.

V usage is TRBV3-1 (or the pseudogene TRBV3-2) and J usage is TRBJ2-1; 10 bases fit TRBD2. The CDR3 is 18 residues long. V lost 2 bases to trimming and J lost 8 bases; unmatched junction nucleotides: 15. The germline gives CDR1 LGHDT, CDR2 YNNKEL (reference sequence). CDR3 coding DNA: TGTGCCAGCAGCCAACCCAGAGGGAGCGGGGGGGCCGGTGATGAGCAGTTCTTC. Translated: CASSQPRGSGGAGDEQFF.

This chain links TRBV15 with TRBJ1-2, with D tentatively TRBD1 (6 bases). CDR1 is LNHNV and CDR2 is YYDKDF in the germline V gene (reference sequence). The V gene lost 2 bases and the J gene lost 2 bases, with 12 bases spanning the gap. This CDR3 has 15 amino acids. For the CDR3, the DNA is TGTGCCACCAGCAGATCTACAGGGTTGAACTATGGCTACACCTTC. It encodes CATSRSTGLNYGYTF.

V gene TRBV5-1 combines with J gene TRBJ1-1, with D tentatively TRBD1 (5 bases). CDR1 SGHRS and CDR2 YFSETQ come from the germline V gene. The CDR3 contains 14 residues. Trimming stripped 3 bases from V and 4 bases from J, with 13 bases between. CDR3 protein: CASSSGGRSTEAFF. As DNA, the CDR3 is TGCGCCAGCAGCTCCGGGGGGAGGAGCACTGAAGCTTTCTTT.

This rearrangement joins TRBV27 to TRBJ1-2; D not certain. Germline V gene data show CDR1 as MNHEY and CDR2 as SMNVEV (reference sequence). Trimming removed 5 bases at V and 5 bases at J, with 12 bases between. This CDR3 spans 13 amino acids. The CDR3 bases are TGTGCCAGCAGTCTCCTTTCTCCGTATGGCTACACCTTC. Translated: CASSLLSPYGYTF.

This clone was counted once. The chain carries TRBV5-6 and TRBJ1-5; no clear D. In germline, CDR1 is SGHDT, CDR2 YYEEEE. V was trimmed by 7 bases and J by 4 bases, leaving 9 bases between them. CDR3 length: 12 amino acids. CDR3 in DNA: TGTGCCAGCGGGCGCCAAAATCAGCCCCAGCATTTT. Protein product: CASGRQNQPQHF.

This clone turned up a few times. The V gene is TRBV4-1, the J gene TRBJ1-5; no reliable D call. The length of the CDR3 is 14 residues. The ends were cut back, 0 bases at V and 7 bases at J, with 10 bases in the middle. The germline V gene encodes CDR1 MGHRA and CDR2 YSYEKL. CDR3 sequence: CASSQDLGRQPQHF. The CDR3 bases are TGCGCCAGCAGCCAAGACCTAGGAAGGCAGCCCCAGCATTTT.

This sequence joins TRBV13 and TRBJ2-2, with D possibly matching TRBD1 (5 bases). CDR1 is PRHDT and CDR2 is FYEKMQ in the germline V gene (reference sequence). The CDR3 has 16 amino acids. The V gene lost 6 bases and the J gene lost 0 bases, with 14 bases spanning the gap. The CDR3 spells CASRPETVPNTGELFF. CDR3 coding DNA: TGTGCCAGCAGACCCGAGACAGTCCCGAACACCGGGGAGCTGTTTTTT.

Here the CDR3 reads CASSYSERVEAFF. The CDR3 DNA sequence: TGTGCCAGCAGTTACTCGGAACGGGTTGAAGCTTTCTTT. The rearrangement joins TRBV6-6 to TRBJ1-1; D not resolved. The V gene's germline CDR1 is MNHNY and CDR2 SVGAGI (reference sequence). Trimming removed 0 bases at V and 7 bases at J, with 9 bases between. This CDR3 spans 13 amino acids.

The chain links TRBV28 to TRBJ2-5, with 11 bases matching TRBD2. Trimming at V came to 1 base and at J to 5 bases, leaving 6 bases not matched to a gene. Germline CDR1 is MDHEN and CDR2 is SYDVKM. This CDR3 has 16 amino acids. CDR3 nucleotide sequence: TGTGCCAGCAGTTTATCTCTAGCGGGGGGTCGGGAGACCCAGTACTTC. It specifies CASSLSLAGGRETQYF.

This chain connects TRBV9 to TRBJ1-5; unclear D gene. Per the germline V gene, CDR1 is SGDLS and CDR2 is YYNGEE. V lost 3 bases, J lost 4 bases, and 14 bases lay in between. The CDR3 sequence is 15 residues long. The CDR3 region is CASSGPGMTNQPQHF. The CDR3 DNA sequence: TGTGCCAGCAGCGGCCCGGGAATGACAAATCAGCCCCAGCATTTT.

This clone was picked up a small number of times. V and J are TRBV5-8 and TRBJ1-2; possibly TRBD1 for D (5 bases). V lost 1 base and J 8 bases, leaving 24 bases between the germline ends. From germline, CDR1 is SGHTS and CDR2 YDEGEE. CDR3 size: 17 residues. CDR3 DNA sequence: TGTGCCAGCAGCTTGTATGTTGGTGGGGCCGGATCTTCAGGCTACACCTTC. Residues: CASSLYVGGAGSSGYTF.

V is TRBV6-5 and J is TRBJ1-2, with TRBD1 as a possible D gene (6 bases). Germline CDR1 is MNHEY and CDR2 is SVGAGI. CDR3 size: 13 residues. Trimming took 6 bases from V and 10 from J, leaving 18 bases between them. The CDR3 is CASRTGPGVVYTF. The CDR3 DNA follows: TGTGCCAGCAGGACTGGCCCAGGGGTGGTCTACACCTTC.

The chain is built from TRBV5-1 and TRBJ2-3, with 14 bases identical to TRBD2. CDR1 and CDR2 (germline): SGHRS, YFSETQ. V lost 2 bases, J lost 5 bases, and 7 bases stayed unmatched. There are 17 residues in the CDR3. The CDR3 loop reads CASSFRLAGGPGDTQYF. The CDR3 DNA is TGCGCCAGCAGCTTTCGACTAGCGGGGGGGCCGGGAGATACGCAGTATTTT.